Below are 15 T cell receptor beta chains sequenced from a single sample in a study of CD8 T cells in Susac syndrome (dated by TCRdb to between 2019 and 2020). Library generation was performed with the immunoSEQ multiplex PCR assay. RNA was extracted using the RNeasy kit, and roughly 0.5 to 1 microgram was reverse transcribed with random hexamers. TCRdb reprocessed the public reads (quality trimming at Q25 with fastp, clone calling with MiXCR) and kept in-frame beta chains. Each entry merges the rows of one CDR3 protein and shows their most common DNA and genes. The sample data list about 120,000 distinct CDR3 sequences, and 92% of these were observed just once. Jointly, the top ten make up roughly 0.14% of the sample. Sequencing was performed on CD4+ T cells from PBMCs. The receptors originated from a human donor in good health.

This clonotype was found once. J is TRBJ1-2 and V is TRBV7-2; maybe TRBD1 (5 bases). The V end lost 5 bases, the J end lost 7 bases, and 20 bases lay between the germline ends. CDR1 is SGHTA, CDR2 FQGNSA, per germline. The length of the CDR3 is 15 residues. Here the CDR3 DNA reads TGTGCCAGCAGCCCAAATCCGTGGGGGAGTGGTGGCTACACCTTC. Translating gives CASSPNPWGSGGYTF. The full variable domain, completed using reference TRBV7-2 and TRBJ1-2, is GAGVSQSPSNKVTEKGKDVELRCDPISGHTALYWYRQSLGQGLEFLIYFQGNSAPDKSGLPSDRFSAERTGGSVSTLTIQRTQQEDSAVYLCASSPNPWGSGGYTFGSGTRLTVV.

This chain uses TRBV6-2 or TRBV6-3 with TRBJ1-5; no clear D gene. Trimming took off 0 bases at V and 9 bases at J, with 12 bases between the two ends. Germline loops: CDR1 MNHEY, CDR2 SVGEGT. This CDR3 region has 14 residues. This CDR3 reads CASSYSKTLAPQHF. CDR3 coding DNA: TGTGCCAGCAGTTACTCGAAGACTTTGGCGCCCCAGCATTTT.

V gene TRBV25-1 combines with J gene TRBJ2-7; D perhaps matches TRBD1 (6 bases). V lost 4 bases, J lost 3 bases, and 10 bases lay in between. The germline gives CDR1 MGHDK, CDR2 SYGVNS. This CDR3 comprises 13 residues. The CDR3 nucleotides read TGTGCCAGCAGTGTCACAGGGCACTACGAGCAGTACTTC. Protein: CASSVTGHYEQYF.

The chain combines TRBV27 with TRBJ2-1; a weak D match, TRBD2 (6 bases). Per germline, CDR1 MNHEY and CDR2 SMNVEV (reference sequence). V lost 3 bases, J lost 8 bases, and 20 bases lay in between. This CDR3 is 16 amino acids long. The CDR3: CASSFAPGTPGHEQFF. The CDR3 DNA follows: TGTGCCAGCAGTTTCGCCCCCGGGACTCCTGGGCATGAGCAGTTCTTC.

The V and J genes are TRBV4-3 and TRBJ1-1; a weak D match, TRBD1 (5 bases). The ends were cut back, 3 bases at V and 2 bases at J, with 13 bases in the middle. The germline V gene has CDR1 LGHNA and CDR2 YSLEER. This CDR3 comprises 15 residues. CDR3 region: CASSQDGTANTEAFF. The DNA for the CDR3 is TGCGCCAGCAGCCAGGATGGGACGGCTAACACTGAAGCTTTCTTT.

This rearrangement joins TRBV7-9 to TRBJ1-2, with TRBD1 identical over 8 bases. V shed 3 bases, J shed 3 bases, and the junction held 12 bases outside the gene matches. This CDR3 comprises 17 residues. CDR1 is SEHNR and CDR2 is FQNEAQ in the germline V gene (reference sequence). CDR3 coding DNA: TGTGCCAGCAGCTTCGAGGACAGGGCTAAAGTTGACTATGGCTACACCTTC. Its protein product is CASSFEDRAKVDYGYTF.

This clonotype was counted a single time. The rearrangement joins TRBV6-2 or TRBV6-3 to TRBJ2-1; D call uncertain. The V gene lost 6 bases and the J gene lost 3 bases, with 6 bases spanning the gap. Looked up from germline, CDR1 is MNHEY and CDR2 is SVGEGT. The CDR3 spans 12 residues. The CDR3 DNA reads TGTGCCAGCAGCGTCGACTACAATGAGCAGTTCTTC. This sequence encodes CASSVDYNEQFF.

This sequence joins TRBV6-5 and TRBJ1-2; a possible D gene is TRBD1 (6 bases). Per germline, CDR1 MNHEY and CDR2 SVGAGI. V was clipped by 6 bases and J by 8 bases, with 22 bases between them. CDR3 length: 15 amino acids. CDR3 residues: CASSLNPGVGEGYTF. DNA of the CDR3: TGTGCCAGCAGCCTTAACCCAGGGGTCGGTGAAGGCTACACCTTC.

This clonotype has a single count. V usage is TRBV5-1 and J usage is TRBJ2-2; D tentatively fits TRBD1 or TRBD2 (5 bases each). CDR1 is SGHRS and CDR2 is YFSETQ in the germline V gene. V was shortened by 4 bases and J by 4 bases, with 11 bases between the two germline ends. The CDR3 runs 14 residues. CDR3: CASSRDPATGELFF. The CDR3, as DNA: TGCGCCAGCAGCCGGGACCCGGCCACCGGGGAGCTGTTTTTT.

The V and J genes are TRBV5-1 and TRBJ1-2; D unresolved. V gave up 1 base and J gave up 4 bases, with 11 bases separating them. CDR1 is SGHRS and CDR2 is YFSETQ in the germline V gene. The CDR3 contains 14 residues. The CDR3 loop reads CASSLTAGSYGYTF. DNA for the CDR3: TGCGCCAGCAGCTTGACAGCAGGAAGCTATGGCTACACCTTC.

This CDR3 is CASSPPASKAREQYF. CDR3 coding DNA: TGTGCCAGCAGCCCGCCGGCTAGCAAGGCTCGCGAGCAGTACTTC. The chain has TRBV4-2 and TRBJ2-7, with D possibly TRBD2 on 5 matching bases. The CDR3 runs 15 residues. Germline CDR1 LGHNA, CDR2 YNFKEQ. V was pared by 4 bases and J by 6 bases, with 19 bases between.

The chain uses TRBV6-2 or TRBV6-3 and TRBJ2-7; the match to TRBD2 covers 11 bases. Trimming removed 6 bases from V and 4 bases from J; junction bases left unmatched: 8. Germline CDR1 reads MNHEY; CDR2 reads SVGEGT. This CDR3 is built from 15 residues. The DNA for the CDR3 is TGTGCCAGCAGCCCGGGACTAGCGGTCGCATACGAGCAGTACTTC. Its protein product is CASSPGLAVAYEQYF.

The rearrangement links TRBV19 to TRBJ1-2, with D uncertain. Trimming left V 9 bases short and J 2 bases short, with 10 bases between. This CDR3 contains 12 residues. Germline V CDR1 and CDR2: LNHDA, SQIVND (reference sequence). As DNA, the CDR3 is TGTGCCAGCTTAAGGGAGAACTATGGCTACACCTTC. Amino acid sequence: CASLRENYGYTF.

The rearrangement uses TRBV5-4 and TRBJ1-1, with 10 bases that match TRBD1. V shed 0 bases and J 7 bases; nucleotides not matched to a gene: 3. There are 14 residues in the CDR3. Looked up from germline, CDR1 is SGHNT and CDR2 is YYREEE (reference sequence). In nucleotides, the CDR3 is TGTGCCAGCAGCTTGGGACAGGGGGCTCGTGAAGCTTTCTTT. Its translation: CASSLGQGAREAFF.

The chain combines TRBV20-1 with TRBJ1-2; the D is unclear. The CDR3 spans 12 residues. Germline lookup yields CDR1 DFQATT and CDR2 SNEGSKA (reference sequence). Trimming pared 7 bases from V and 2 bases from J, leaving 11 bases between. The DNA of the CDR3 is TGCAGTGTAAGGCCTACGAACTATGGCTACACCTTC. Translation: CSVRPTNYGYTF.